This TCR beta chain was recorded in a study of beta chain features in type 1 diabetes. Sequenced material consisted of expressed TCRB transcripts (all of the isolated RNA was reverse transcribed). Sequenced by immunoSEQ multiplex PCR; TCRdb stores in-frame clones only, minus some. The sample holds about 240,000 clones, less than 35% seen once. With regard to this clone: Its specificity is not known.

CD45RO/CCR7/CD25/CD127/CD95/CD27 separated CD4+ naive, central memory, regulatory and stem cell-like memory cells by sorting. Sorted populations were all over 95% pure. Whole-study results and caveats: More deletions and fewer insertions at VDJ junctions were seen in type 1 diabetes patients.

The sequence derives from a man aged 25 to 45 in good health. The sample taken for sequencing was central memory CD4+ T cells from blood.

The CDR3 DNA sequence: TGTGCCAGCAGCTCCGGGACTAGCGGGCTCCCTCGGGATACGCAGTATTTT. Its translation is CASSSGTSGLPRDTQYF. The chain combines TRBV7-2 with TRBJ2-3; 12 bases line up with TRBD2. Germline trimming cut 4 bases from V and 6 bases from J; bases unmatched to any gene: 11. Germline V gene data show CDR1 as SGHTA and CDR2 as FQGNSA. The length of the CDR3 is 17 residues. Based on the CDR3 plus reference TRBV7-2 and TRBJ2-3, the full variable domain is GAGVSQSPSNKVTEKGKDVELRCDPISGHTALYWYRQSLGQGLEFLIYFQGNSAPDKSGLPSDRFSAERTGGSVSTLTIQRTQQEDSAVYLCASSSGTSGLPRDTQYFGPGTRLTVL.